These 13 T cell receptor beta chains were all obtained from the same sample, sequenced in a study of shared T cell receptors in the human thymus. TCRdb's copy holds only in-frame clones and misses some; the assay was immunoSEQ multiplex PCR. Among some 640,000 clones listed, 80% to 90% were seen once. The same sample was also studied in work on human thymus T cells.

The sequenced sample was thymocytes. The receptors originated from a boy in the first two years of life with a congenital heart defect.

The rearrangement uses TRBV5-4 and TRBJ2-7; the D gene is possibly TRBD1 (5 bases). The V and J ends lost 2 bases and 3 bases respectively, with 15 bases between them. Germline V gene lookup returns CDR1 SGHNT and CDR2 YYREEE (reference sequence). CDR3 size: 15 residues. The CDR3 is CASSLLRAGLYEQYF. The CDR3 DNA sequence: TGTGCCAGCAGCTTACTTAGGGCAGGGCTCTACGAGCAGTACTTC.

For the CDR3, the DNA is TGTGCCAGCAGTTTATGCACGGGGACAGGCTACCAAGAGACCCAGTACTTC. It is translated as CASSLCTGTGYQETQYF. The J gene is TRBJ2-5, the V gene TRBV28; 8 bases are shared with TRBD1. This CDR3 has 17 residues. Trimming took 0 bases from V and 0 from J; bases not matched to a gene: 6. Germline V CDR1 and CDR2: MDHEN, SYDVKM.

V and J are TRBV6-4 and TRBJ1-4; D call uncertain. Trimming stripped 5 bases from V and 3 bases from J, with 13 bases between. CDR3 length: 15 amino acids. CDR1 MRHNA and CDR2 SNTAGT come from the germline V gene. The CDR3 protein is CASSSRRAANEKLFF. The CDR3 region has the DNA TGTGCCAGCAGTTCCCGGAGGGCAGCTAATGAAAAACTGTTTTTT.

In its sample, this clone was seen a few times. The chain links TRBV19 to TRBJ2-7; 11 bases are shared with TRBD2. The CDR3 is 16 amino acids. Germline V lookup: CDR1 LNHDA, CDR2 SQIVND (reference sequence). Trimming at V came to 5 bases and at J to 3 bases, leaving 9 bases not matched to a gene. In DNA, the CDR3 is TGTGCCAGTAGTCAAGATTCTAGCGGGAGGCTCTACGAGCAGTACTTC. This encodes CASSQDSSGRLYEQYF.

The gene calls are TRBV11-2 and TRBJ2-1; 10 nucleotides match TRBD2. V dropped 5 bases and J dropped 10; count of bases not matched to a gene: 2. The CDR3 has 12 amino acids. Germline V gives CDR1 SGHAT, CDR2 FQNNGV. CDR3: CASSPSGGEQFF. In DNA form, the CDR3 reads TGTGCCAGCAGCCCTAGCGGGGGAGAGCAGTTCTTC.

This clone turned up a few times. The chain recombines TRBV2 with TRBJ2-7; the D is unclear. The CDR3 is 18 amino acids. Deletions cut 5 bases from V and 4 bases from J, with 27 bases between. Looked up from germline, CDR1 is SNHLY and CDR2 is FYNNEI. The CDR3 nucleotides read TGTGCCAGCAGTCCCCGTCCCACAATGAGGCTCCGGTTGTACGAGCAGTACTTC. Its translation is CASSPRPTMRLRLYEQYF.

The sample holds one count of this clone. The chain recombines TRBV28 with TRBJ2-3; 9 bases fit TRBD1. Per germline, CDR1 MDHEN and CDR2 SYDVKM. The CDR3 covers 14 residues. J was trimmed by 4 bases and V by 8 bases; bases with no gene match: 7. CDR3: CASGLTGGPDTQYF. The CDR3 DNA reads TGTGCCAGCGGATTGACAGGGGGTCCAGATACGCAGTATTTT.

The chain couples TRBV10-1 to TRBJ2-5, with 7 bases aligning to TRBD2. Germline V gene lookup returns CDR1 WNHNN and CDR2 SYGVQD (reference sequence). V dropped 7 bases and J dropped 8; count of bases not matched to a gene: 16. The CDR3 length is 15 residues. For the CDR3, the DNA is TGCGCCAGCAACCTGAAGCGGGGTGGGGTTGGAACCCAGTACTTC. Residues: CASNLKRGGVGTQYF.

The gene calls are TRBV5-6 and TRBJ2-3; 8 bases align to TRBD2. After removal of 1 base from V and 5 bases from J, the junction contained 3 bases not matched to a gene. The CDR3 runs to 14 residues. Germline CDR1 and CDR2: SGHDT and YYEEEE. DNA for the CDR3: TGTGCCAGCAGCTTGCCACGGGGGGGAGATACGCAGTATTTT. It specifies CASSLPRGGDTQYF.

The rearrangement links TRBV28 to TRBJ2-1; D ambiguous. The CDR3 has 14 amino acids. Germline CDR1 MDHEN, CDR2 SYDVKM. Trimming took 1 base from V and 6 from J, leaving 10 bases between them. The DNA of the CDR3 is TGTGCCAGCAGTTTATCAGCAGGATTCAATGAGCAGTTCTTC. Its translation is CASSLSAGFNEQFF.

V and J are TRBV27 and TRBJ2-2; tentative D call: TRBD2 (5 bases). The ends were cut back, 5 bases at V and 4 bases at J, with 11 bases in the middle. This CDR3 contains 14 residues. CDR1 MNHEY and CDR2 SMNVEV come from the germline V gene (reference sequence). DNA for the CDR3: TGTGCCAGCAGTCCCGAACTAGTCACCGGGGAGCTGTTTTTT. Translation gives CASSPELVTGELFF.

J is TRBJ1-2 and V is TRBV7-6; 8 bases line up with TRBD1. The junction had 2 bases not matched to a gene; V was cut back by 1 base and J by 4 bases. This CDR3 region has 14 residues. Germline loops: CDR1 SGHVS, CDR2 FNYEAQ. Here the CDR3 DNA reads TGTGCCAGCAGCTTAGTACAGGGGGGCTATGGCTACACCTTC. Its translation: CASSLVQGGYGYTF.

The rearrangement links TRBV5-1 to TRBJ2-1, with D possibly being TRBD2 (6 bases). Germline CDR1 is SGHRS and CDR2 is YFSETQ. Trimming stripped 7 bases from V and 0 bases from J, with 11 bases between. CDR3 size: 14 residues. The CDR3 DNA is TGCGCCAGCCGGGGGATCTACTCCTACAATGAGCAGTTCTTC. This encodes CASRGIYSYNEQFF.